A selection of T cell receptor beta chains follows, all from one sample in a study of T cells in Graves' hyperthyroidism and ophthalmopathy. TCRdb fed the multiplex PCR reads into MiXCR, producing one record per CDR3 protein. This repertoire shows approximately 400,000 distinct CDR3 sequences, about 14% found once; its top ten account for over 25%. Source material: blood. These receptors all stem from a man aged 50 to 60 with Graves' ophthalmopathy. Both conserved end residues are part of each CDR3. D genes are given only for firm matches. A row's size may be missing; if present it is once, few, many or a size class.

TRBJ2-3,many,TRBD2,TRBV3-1,CASSQFPGLLTDTQYF,TGTGCCAGCAGCCAATTCCCGGGACTACTCACAGATACGCAGTATTTT
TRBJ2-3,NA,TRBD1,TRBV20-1,CSAEDRVNTDTQYF,TGCAGTGCTGAGGACAGGGTAAACACAGATACGCAGTATTTT
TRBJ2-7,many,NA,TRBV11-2,CASSDEAYEQYF,TGTGCCAGCAGCGACGAAGCTTACGAGCAGTACTTC
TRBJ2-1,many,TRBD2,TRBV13,CASSPELAGAYNEQFF,TGTGCCAGCAGCCCTGAACTAGCGGGAGCCTACAATGAGCAGTTCTTC
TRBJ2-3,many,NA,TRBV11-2,CASSLDLADTQYF,TGTGCCAGCAGCTTAGATCTGGCAGATACGCAGTATTTT
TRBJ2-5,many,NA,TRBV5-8,CASSSAGALETQYF,TGTGCCAGCAGCTCCGCCGGGGCCTTGGAGACCCAGTACTTC
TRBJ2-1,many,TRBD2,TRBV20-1,CSASFPGLAGVGEQFF,TGCAGTGCTAGCTTCCCGGGACTAGCGGGAGTCGGAGAGCAGTTCTTC
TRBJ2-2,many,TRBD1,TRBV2,CASSPRTGASTGELFF,TGTGCCAGCAGCCCACGGACAGGGGCGAGCACCGGGGAGCTGTTTTTT
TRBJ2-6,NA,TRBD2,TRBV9,CASSATSGIGANVLTF,TGTGCCAGCAGCGCGACTAGCGGGATTGGGGCCAACGTCCTGACTTTC
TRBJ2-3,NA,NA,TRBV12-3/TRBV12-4,CASSLSLGGDTQYF,TGTGCCAGCAGTTTATCTCTAGGGGGTGATACGCAGTATTTT
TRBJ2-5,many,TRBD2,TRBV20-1,CSASTTQRLAGETQYF,TGCAGTGCTAGTACCACACAGCGACTAGCGGGAGAGACCCAGTACTTC
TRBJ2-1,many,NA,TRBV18,CASSDLEGSYNEQFF,TGTGCCAGCTCAGACTTGGAGGGCTCCTACAATGAGCAGTTCTTC
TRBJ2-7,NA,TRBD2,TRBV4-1,CASSQDRSSGWWNYEQYF,TGCGCCAGCAGCCAAGATAGGAGTAGCGGGTGGTGGAACTACGAGCAGTACTTC
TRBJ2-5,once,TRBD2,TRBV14,CASSQDLLAGGFPETQYF,TGTGCCAGCAGCCAAGATCTACTAGCGGGAGGTTTTCCGGAGACCCAGTACTTC
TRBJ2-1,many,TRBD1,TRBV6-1,CASRPGTAGDEQFF,TGTGCCAGCAGGCCTGGGACAGCTGGGGATGAGCAGTTCTTC
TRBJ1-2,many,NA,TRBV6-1,CASSDYSDAYGYTF,TGTGCCAGCAGTGATTACAGCGACGCCTATGGCTACACCTTC
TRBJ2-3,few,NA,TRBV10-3,CAISEFTSDLGTDTQYF,TGTGCCATCAGTGAGTTCACGTCGGACTTGGGCACAGATACGCAGTATTTT